This T cell receptor (beta chain) emerged from a study of blood T cell repertoires in COVID-19. Study-level background: The cDNA or gDNA used as material had been derived from T cells, B-cell-depleted T cells, or PBMCs.

Under the authors' procedure: Researchers report that nucleated cell counts were estimated from reference gene primer amplification. Profiled with immunoSEQ multiplex PCR; TCRdb holds only in-frame clones, not every one. V, J and clone size derive from that table, while D and trimming were established from the DNA sequence. The sample carries about 160,000 clones, more than 60% recorded once. This clone turned up a few times. V was pared by 7 bases and J by 3 bases, with 12 bases between. The germline V gene has CDR1 MNHEY and CDR2 SVGAGI. This CDR3 spans 13 amino acids. This sequence was found in a man aged 55 to 70 with acute or convalescent COVID-19. The source material was peripheral blood. V and J are TRBV6-5 and TRBJ1-2; tentatively, D is TRBD1 (5 bases). Here the CDR3 reads CASTGLKDYGYTF. The CDR3 DNA sequence: TGTGCCAGCACAGGGTTGAAGGACTATGGCTACACCTTC.